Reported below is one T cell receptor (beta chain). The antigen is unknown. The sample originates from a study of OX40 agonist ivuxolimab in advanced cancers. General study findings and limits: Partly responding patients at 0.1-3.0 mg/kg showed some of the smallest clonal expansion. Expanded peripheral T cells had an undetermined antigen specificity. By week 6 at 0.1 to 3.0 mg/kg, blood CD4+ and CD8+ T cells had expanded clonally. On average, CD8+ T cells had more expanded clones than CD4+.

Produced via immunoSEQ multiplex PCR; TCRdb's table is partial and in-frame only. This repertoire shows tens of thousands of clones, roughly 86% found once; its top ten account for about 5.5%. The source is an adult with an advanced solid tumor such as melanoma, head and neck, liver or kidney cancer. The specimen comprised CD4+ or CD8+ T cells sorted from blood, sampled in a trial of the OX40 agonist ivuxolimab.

In DNA, the CDR3 is TGTGCCAGCAGCTCTTATTCTGCCGCTTCCTACAATGAGCAGTTCTTC. This encodes CASSSYSAASYNEQFF. V and J are TRBV28 and TRBJ2-1, with D unclear. V gave up 6 bases and J gave up 1 base, with 16 bases separating them. From germline, CDR1 is MDHEN and CDR2 SYDVKM. The CDR3 has 16 residues.